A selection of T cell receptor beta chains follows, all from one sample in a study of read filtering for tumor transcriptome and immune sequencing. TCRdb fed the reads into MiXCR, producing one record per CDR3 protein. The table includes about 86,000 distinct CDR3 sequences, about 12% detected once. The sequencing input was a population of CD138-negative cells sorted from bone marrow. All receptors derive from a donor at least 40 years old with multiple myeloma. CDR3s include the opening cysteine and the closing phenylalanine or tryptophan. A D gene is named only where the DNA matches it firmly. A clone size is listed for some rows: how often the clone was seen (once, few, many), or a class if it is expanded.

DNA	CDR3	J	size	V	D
TGTGCCAGCAGCTCAGGACGGAACCAAGGGACCCAGTACTTC	CASSSGRNQGTQYF	TRBJ2-5	NA	TRBV11-2	NA
TGTGCCTGGAGCCAGGACAGGGGTTACAATGAGCAGTTCTTC	CAWSQDRGYNEQFF	TRBJ2-1	many	TRBV30	TRBD1
TGTGCCAGCAGTGACCCCACCAGTCCTAGCGGGGGATCTCTTCAACTCTACAATGAGCAGTTCTTC	CASSDPTSPSGGSLQLYNEQFF	TRBJ2-1	many	TRBV6-4	TRBD2
TGCAGTGCTAGTGAGGGATATCTGGGCAATCAGCCCCAGCATTTT	CSASEGYLGNQPQHF	TRBJ1-5	many	TRBV20-1	NA
TGCAGTGCTGCTGGACGACTGAACACTGAAGCTTTCTTT	CSAAGRLNTEAFF	TRBJ1-1	many	TRBV20-1	NA
TGTGCCAGCAGCGCCGACAATGAGCAGTTCTTC	CASSADNEQFF	TRBJ2-1	many	TRBV28	NA
TGCGCCAGCAGCTTGGGGACTAGCGGTTTCAATGAGCAGTACTTC	CASSLGTSGFNEQYF	TRBJ2-7	NA	TRBV11-3	TRBD2
TGTGCCAGCAGCGATTCAGGGGGCATCGGGGAGCTGTTTTTT	CASSDSGGIGELFF	TRBJ2-2	many	TRBV13	TRBD1
TGCGCCAGCAGCTCTTCGACTAGCGGGGGATACAATGAGCAGTTCTTC	CASSSSTSGGYNEQFF	TRBJ2-1	many	TRBV5-1	TRBD2
TGTGCCAGCAGTCGGGCCCTGGCGCAGTATTTT	CASSRALAQYF	TRBJ2-3	many	TRBV12-3/TRBV12-4	NA
TGTGCCAGCAGCACCAGAGGGAGCTCCTACAATGAGCAGTTCTTC	CASSTRGSSYNEQFF	TRBJ2-1	many	TRBV7-9	NA
TGCAGCGTTGAACAGTTTGCTAGCACAGATACGCAGTATTTT	CSVEQFASTDTQYF	TRBJ2-3	NA	TRBV29-1	NA
TGTGCCAGCAGCCCCCTGGGAGGCGGGAGGGCCGGGGATGAGCAGTTCTTC	CASSPLGGGRAGDEQFF	TRBJ2-1	once	TRBV11-3	TRBD2
TGTGCCAGCAGTGCTGGGACAGGCCCATTACATTTT	CASSAGTGPLHF	TRBJ1-5	NA	TRBV6-6	TRBD1
TGTGCCAGCAGCTTAAGCGGTACCAAAAACATTCAGTACTTC	CASSLSGTKNIQYF	TRBJ2-4	NA	TRBV13	NA
TGTGCCAGCACCATGACAGGGCGGTCTGGGGCCAACGTCCTGACTTTC	CASTMTGRSGANVLTF	TRBJ2-6	many	TRBV28	TRBD1
TGCGCCAGCAGCTTGGGACGGGGGTTGGGCACTGAAGCTTTCTTT	CASSLGRGLGTEAFF	TRBJ1-1	many	TRBV5-1	NA
TGTGCCAGCAGCCCGGTGGTGGGGTTGCATGAGCAGTTCTTC	CASSPVVGLHEQFF	TRBJ2-1	many	TRBV7-8	NA
TGCGCCAGCAGCTTGGCCTCTAGCGGGAGCTCCTACAATGAGCAGTTCTTC	CASSLASSGSSYNEQFF	TRBJ2-1	many	TRBV5-1	TRBD2
TGTGCCGGCGACATAGCGGGAGATGAGACCCAGTACTTC	CAGDIAGDETQYF	TRBJ2-5	many	TRBV7-9	TRBD2
TGTGCCAGCAGCGGAGGGGCAGGGGCTCAGGAAAAACTGTTTTTT	CASSGGAGAQEKLFF	TRBJ1-4	many	TRBV9	NA
TGCAGCGTTGAAAGACAGATATACCAAGAGACCCAGTACTTC	CSVERQIYQETQYF	TRBJ2-5	many	TRBV29-1	NA
TGTGCCAGCAGCTCCGCTACTAGCGGGAGCTCCTACAATGAGCAGTTCTTC	CASSSATSGSSYNEQFF	TRBJ2-1	many	TRBV5-8	TRBD2
TGTGCCTGGAGCCGGGACAGCTCCTACAATGAGCAGTTCTTC	CAWSRDSSYNEQFF	TRBJ2-1	many	TRBV30	TRBD1
TGTGCCAGCAGCTCCGGGACAGGGTACCAAGAGACCCAGTACTTC	CASSSGTGYQETQYF	TRBJ2-5	many	TRBV7-9	TRBD1
TGCAGTGCCGCCTGGGAAGAGACCCAGTACTTC	CSAAWEETQYF	TRBJ2-5	many	TRBV20-1	NA
TGTGCCAGCAGCCAAGAGTGGACTAGCGGGCGGCAGTACTTC	CASSQEWTSGRQYF	TRBJ2-7	many	TRBV3-1	TRBD2
TGCAGCGTTGTTCCACCGGGAGTGGGAAACATTCAGTACTTC	CSVVPPGVGNIQYF	TRBJ2-4	many	TRBV29-1	NA